A single sample gave rise to the 14 T cell receptor beta chains below, sequenced in a study of CXCR3-negative and CXCR3-positive naive CD8 T cells. UMI-labeled TRB cDNA libraries were prepared by 5' RACE. Using the 5' RACE reads, TCRdb records one entry per CDR3 protein without DNA. This sample's table has tens of thousands of distinct CDR3 sequences. The sample was naive CXCR3- CD8+ T cells from blood. Specified subset: CD45RO-CCR7+CD27+CD95- naive CD8+ T cells lacking CXCR3 (TNR3-). The receptors here all came from a human donor in good health. Some clones in this sample may be carry-over from other donors' samples.

The rearrangement joins TRBV6-2 or TRBV6-3 to TRBJ2-1; TCRdb reports TRBD1, a call that lacks DNA to check it against. The CDR3 totals 16 residues. Per the germline V gene, CDR1 is MNHEY and CDR2 is SVGEGT. The CDR3: CASSYFRDRVYNEQFF.

The chain combines TRBV28 with TRBJ1-6; no DNA is available, so the TRBD1 call from TCRdb remains unchecked. The CDR3 has 16 amino acids. CDR1 MDHEN and CDR2 SYDVKM come from the germline V gene. CDR3 amino acids: CASSNPGGQGQSPLHF.

The CDR3 sequence: CASTQLGQGQLYF. V gene TRBV6-2 or TRBV6-3 combines with J gene TRBJ2-7; TCRdb designates TRBD1, a call that cannot be tested without DNA. Germline V gene sequence: CDR1 MNHEY, CDR2 SVGEGT. The CDR3 is made up of 13 amino acids.

The J gene is TRBJ1-5, the V gene TRBV14. This CDR3 has 13 residues. The germline V gene has CDR1 SGHDN and CDR2 FVKESK. CDR3 region: CASSLTSNQPQHF.

The CDR3 reads CASSWSLRGIEQYF. The chain combines TRBV12-3 or TRBV12-4 with TRBJ2-7; TCRdb indicates TRBD1, and absent DNA this call remains unverified. The CDR3 is 14 residues long.

The gene calls are TRBV12-3 or TRBV12-4 and TRBJ2-2. The CDR3 spans 14 residues. This CDR3 reads CASSFGFNTGELFF.

Considering frequency, this clonotype is medium-sized (0.01 to 0.1%). The chain has TRBV29-1 and TRBJ2-7. The CDR3 is 13 residues long. Germline CDR1 and CDR2: SQVTM and ANQGSEA. CDR3 loop: CSVVYSSYYEQYF.

The V and J genes are TRBV7-2 and TRBJ2-1; lacking DNA, the TRBD2 call made by TCRdb goes unchecked. CDR1 is SGHTA and CDR2 is FQGNSA in the germline V gene. There are 17 residues in the CDR3. CDR3 sequence reads: CASSLLLIAGGINEQFF.

This clonotype shows up as medium-sized by frequency. The chain couples TRBV7-3 to TRBJ2-2. Germline V gives CDR1 SGHTA, CDR2 FQGTGA. This CDR3 contains 15 residues. CDR3 sequence reads: CASSLNEEGTGELFF.

The rearrangement uses TRBV6-5 and TRBJ2-3; the D call of TRBD1 rests on TCRdb alone, since no DNA is present to check it. The CDR3 runs to 16 residues. The germline CDR1 and CDR2 sequences are MNHEY and SVGAGI. The CDR3 reads CASSYWAGDGTDTQYF.

The CDR3 here is CASSLIGNTEAFF. J is TRBJ1-1 and V is TRBV14. The germline V gene encodes CDR1 SGHDN and CDR2 FVKESK. The CDR3 is 13 amino acids.

This chain connects TRBV5-6 to TRBJ2-2. The germline gives CDR1 SGHDT, CDR2 YYEEEE. This CDR3 is 14 amino acids long. The CDR3 spells CASSLTANTGELFF.

The chain joins TRBV4-2 to TRBJ1-1. Per the germline V gene, CDR1 is LGHNA and CDR2 is YNFKEQ. The CDR3 contains 13 residues. The CDR3 spells CASSQVGWTEAFF.

V usage is TRBV28 and J usage is TRBJ2-2. The CDR3 runs to 11 residues. Germline assignment: CDR1 MDHEN and CDR2 SYDVKM. The CDR3 sequence: CASSALRELFF.